Below, 10 T cell receptor beta chains from the same sample are listed, as sequenced in a study of cytomegalovirus exposure and HLA in healthy donors. The PCR made use of 60 Vbeta and 13 Jbeta primers. Profiling relied on immunoSEQ multiplex PCR, and the TCRdb table lists in-frame clones only, not all of them. The sample consists of 160,000 or so clones, under 85% of them appearing once. Sequencing was performed on PBMCs. These receptors were obtained from a human donor in good health.

The V gene is TRBV9, the J gene TRBJ2-5; TRBD1 agrees at 7 bases. The end of the DNA is better explained by TRBJ2-7, so the J call may be wrong. Germline loops: CDR1 SGDLS, CDR2 YYNGEE. CDR3 size: 14 residues. The CDR3 nucleotides read TGTGCCAGCAGTCCTGAGACAGGGTCCTACGAGCAGTACTTC. Translation gives CASSPETGSYEQYF.

This clone was seen once. J is TRBJ2-5 and V is TRBV10-3; D perhaps matches TRBD1 (6 bases). This CDR3 is built from 13 residues. Trimming removed 3 bases at V and 9 bases at J, with 14 bases between. Per the germline V gene, CDR1 is ENHRY and CDR2 is SYGVKD. CDR3 bases: TGTGCCATCAGTGATACGGCAGGGGAGTCCCAGTACTTC. This codes for CAISDTAGESQYF.

In its sample, this clone was seen a few times. The V and J genes are TRBV5-1 and TRBJ1-1; D gene ambiguous. V lost 3 bases to trimming and J lost 1 base, with 10 bases between them. The CDR3 runs to 14 residues. The germline V gene has CDR1 SGHRS and CDR2 YFSETQ. This chain's CDR3 is CASSYNIENTEAFF. In DNA, the CDR3 is TGCGCCAGCAGCTACAACATCGAGAACACTGAAGCTTTCTTT.

The chain has TRBV2 and TRBJ1-1; TRBD1 matches at 10 bases. The CDR3 spans 15 residues. The V and J ends lost 3 bases and 11 bases, in that order; junction bases with no gene match: 12. CDR1 and CDR2 from the germline V gene are SNHLY and FYNNEI. In DNA form, the CDR3 reads TGTGCCAGCAGTGATAGACAGGGGGCGAGTGGATCGGCTTTCTTT. The encoded protein is CASSDRQGASGSAFF.

This clone was observed a handful of times. V gene TRBV5-1 combines with J gene TRBJ1-2, with 8 bases lining up with TRBD1. The V and J ends lost 4 bases and 6 bases, in that order; junction bases with no gene match: 8. The CDR3 loop spans 14 amino acids. Looked up from germline, CDR1 is SGHRS and CDR2 is YFSETQ. The CDR3 region is CASSPLQGVDGYTF. In DNA, the CDR3 is TGCGCCAGCAGCCCACTACAGGGGGTTGATGGCTACACCTTC.

The rearrangement joins TRBV5-1 to TRBJ2-3; 7 nucleotides line up with TRBD2. The ends lost 0 bases at V and 2 bases at J; junction bases unmatched: 12. The CDR3 runs 18 residues. Germline values: CDR1 SGHRS, CDR2 YFSETQ. CDR3: CASSLVGASGGFTDTQYF. The CDR3 coding sequence is TGCGCCAGCAGCTTGGTTGGGGCTAGCGGCGGTTTCACAGATACGCAGTATTTT.

This chain connects TRBV11-2 to TRBJ2-3, with 11 bases fitting TRBD2. The CDR3 runs to 16 residues. The V and J ends lost 1 base and 3 bases, in that order; junction bases with no gene match: 3. Germline-derived CDR1 and CDR2 are SGHAT and FQNNGV. CDR3 DNA: TGTGCCAGCAGCTTAGGGGGACTAGCGGTAACAGATACGCAGTATTTT. Its protein product is CASSLGGLAVTDTQYF.

The rearrangement links TRBV30 to TRBJ2-3; 11 bases are a match to TRBD2. The CDR3 spans 15 residues. J gave up 1 base and V 2 bases, and 2 bases lay outside the gene matches. Germline CDR1 reads GTSNPN; CDR2 reads SVGIG (reference sequence). The CDR3 sequence: CAWSPLAGGTDTQYF. CDR3 DNA sequence: TGTGCCTGGAGTCCACTAGCGGGGGGCACAGATACGCAGTATTTT.

The chain has TRBV7-6 and TRBJ1-3; D is uncertain. The CDR3 has 14 residues. V was shortened by 5 bases and J by 3 bases, with 11 bases between the two germline ends. CDR1 is SGHVS, CDR2 FNYEAQ, per germline. The chain's CDR3 is CASSLAGDGNTIYF. The DNA for the CDR3 is TGTGCCAGCAGCCTCGCCGGTGATGGAAACACCATATATTTT.

The chain uses TRBV12-5 and TRBJ1-2; possibly TRBD1 for D (6 bases). Trimming left V 0 bases short and J 4 bases short, with 21 bases between. The CDR3 covers 18 residues. The germline V gene encodes CDR1 LGHNT and CDR2 FRNRAP. CDR3 loop: CASGLVLIPAGAGYGYTF. The CDR3 nucleotides are TGTGCTAGTGGTTTGGTACTAATTCCGGCAGGGGCCGGCTATGGCTACACCTTC.